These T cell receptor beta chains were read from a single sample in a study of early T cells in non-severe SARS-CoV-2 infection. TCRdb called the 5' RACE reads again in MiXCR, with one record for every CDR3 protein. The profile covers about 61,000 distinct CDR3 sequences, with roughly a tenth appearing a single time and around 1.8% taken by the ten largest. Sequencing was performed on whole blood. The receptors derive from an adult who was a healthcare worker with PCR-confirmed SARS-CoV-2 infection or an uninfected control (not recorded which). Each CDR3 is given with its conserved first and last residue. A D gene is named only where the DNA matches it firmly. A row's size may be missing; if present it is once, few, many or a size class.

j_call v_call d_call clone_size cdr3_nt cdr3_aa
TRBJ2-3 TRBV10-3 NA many TGTGCCATCACCACTCGGTACGATGATACGCAGTATTTT CAITTRYDDTQYF
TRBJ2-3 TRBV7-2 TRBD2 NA TGTGCCAGCAGCCTTCAGCGGGGGCGCACAGATACGCAGTATTTT CASSLQRGRTDTQYF
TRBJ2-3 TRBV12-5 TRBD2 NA TGTGCTAGTGGTTTGACTAGCGGGGGCCGGGGCACAGATACGCAGTATTTT CASGLTSGGRGTDTQYF
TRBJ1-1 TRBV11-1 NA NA TGTGCCAGCAGCTTAGACCTTCAAACTGAAGCTTTCTTT CASSLDLQTEAFF
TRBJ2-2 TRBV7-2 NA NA TGTGCCAGCAGCCATCCGGGGTCCGGGGAGCTGTTTTTT CASSHPGSGELFF
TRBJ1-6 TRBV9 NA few TGTGCCAGCAGCGTAGAGGGTCGGCCTAATTCACCCCTCCACTTT CASSVEGRPNSPLHF
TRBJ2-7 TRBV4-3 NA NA TGCGCCAGCAGCCACGGTTCAGGGTACGAGCAGTACTTC CASSHGSGYEQYF
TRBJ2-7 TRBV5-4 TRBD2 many TGTGCCAGCAGCAAGCCGGGACTAGCGGGGGCCTACGAGCAGTACTTC CASSKPGLAGAYEQYF
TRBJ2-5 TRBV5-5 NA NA TGTGCCAGCAGCGTGCGCCCCTCGACGGGACAAGAGACCCAGTACTTC CASSVRPSTGQETQYF
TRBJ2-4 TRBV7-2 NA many TGTGCCAGCAGCACCGGAGGCGGCGGAAACATTCAGTACTTC CASSTGGGGNIQYF
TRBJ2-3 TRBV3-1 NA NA TGTGCCAGCAGCCACAGTCTAGCAGATACGCAGTATTTT CASSHSLADTQYF
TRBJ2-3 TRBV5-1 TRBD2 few TGCGCCAGCAGCTCGAGACTAGCGGGAGACACAGATACGCAGTATTTT CASSSRLAGDTDTQYF
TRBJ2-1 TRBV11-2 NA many TGTGCCAGCAGCTTAGACCAAGGGAGCGCCGATGAGCAGTTCTTC CASSLDQGSADEQFF
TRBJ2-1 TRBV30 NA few TGTGCCTGGAGTGTAGGTAGTGCCTACAATGAGCAGTCCTTC CAWSVGSAYNEQSF
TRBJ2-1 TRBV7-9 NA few TGTGCCAGCAGCAAAGAGCTGCCCGAGCAGTTCTTC CASSKELPEQFF
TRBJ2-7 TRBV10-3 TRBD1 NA TGTGCCATACAGGGGGATTACCTCTACGAGCAGTACTTC CAIQGDYLYEQYF
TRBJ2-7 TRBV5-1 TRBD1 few TGCGCCAGCAGCTTATCCGGGACAGGGGGTATCTACGAGCAGTACTTC CASSLSGTGGIYEQYF
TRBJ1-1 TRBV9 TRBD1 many TGTGCCAGCAGCGTAGGCAGGACAGGGGACACTGAAGCTTTCTTT CASSVGRTGDTEAFF
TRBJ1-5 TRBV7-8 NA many TGTGCCAGCAGCTTAGACAGAAATCAGCCCCAGCATTTT CASSLDRNQPQHF
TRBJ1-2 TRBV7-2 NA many TGTGCCAGCAGCTTATCCCCGGGTAACTATGGCTACACCTTC CASSLSPGNYGYTF
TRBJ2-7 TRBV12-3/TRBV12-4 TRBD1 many TGTGCCAGCAGTGGTACCGGGACAGGGACCTACGAGCAGTACTTC CASSGTGTGTYEQYF
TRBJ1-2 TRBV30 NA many TGTGCCTCTTCGGACGAAGAGAACGGCTACACCTTC CASSDEENGYTF
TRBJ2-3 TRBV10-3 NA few TGTGCCATCAGGGGGGGCCTGGGCACAGATACGCAGTATTTT CAIRGGLGTDTQYF
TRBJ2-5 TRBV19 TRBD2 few TGTGCCAGTAGTTACAGCGGGGCCCCCCAAGAGACCCAGTACTTC CASSYSGAPQETQYF
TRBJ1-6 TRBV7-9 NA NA TGTGCCAGCAGCTTAGCGGGCGGGGCGTGGAATTCACCCCTCCACTTT CASSLAGGAWNSPLHF
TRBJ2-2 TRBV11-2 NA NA TGTGCCAGCACCCTATTTGGGGACACCCTTAACACCGGGGAGCTGTTTTTT CASTLFGDTLNTGELFF
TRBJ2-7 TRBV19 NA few TGTGCCAGTAGTATTAAAGGAATGGGCGCAGGGATCCTCTACGAGCAGTACTTC CASSIKGMGAGILYEQYF
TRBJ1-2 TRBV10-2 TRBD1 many TGCGCCAGCAGGACAGGGGAATATGGCTACACCTTC CASRTGEYGYTF
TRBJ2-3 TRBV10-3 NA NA TGTGCCATCAGTGAGCCCCAAGGGGGGGACACAGATACGCAGTATTTT CAISEPQGGDTDTQYF
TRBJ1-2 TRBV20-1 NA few TGCAGTGCTTACGGGGGGGGCCAAGACTATGGCTACACCTTC CSAYGGGQDYGYTF
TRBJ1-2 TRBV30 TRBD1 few TGTGCCTGGAGTGTAGGGATTGGGACAGCCGGCTACACCTTC CAWSVGIGTAGYTF
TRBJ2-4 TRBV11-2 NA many TGTGCCAGCAGTCCCGGGATTCTAGCCAAAAACATTCAGTACTTC CASSPGILAKNIQYF
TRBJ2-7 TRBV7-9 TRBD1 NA TGTGCCAGCAGCTTACCGGACAGGGGCGAGCAGTACTTC CASSLPDRGEQYF
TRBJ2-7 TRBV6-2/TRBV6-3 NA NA TGTGCCAGCAGTAAGGACGCTAGCTCCTACGAGCAGTACTTC CASSKDASSYEQYF
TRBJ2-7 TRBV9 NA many TGTGCCAGCAGTCAAGACCCGGGCCCCTTGACCGAGCAGTACTTC CASSQDPGPLTEQYF
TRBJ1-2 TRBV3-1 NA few TGTGCCAGCAGCCCCCCGATCTGGGGCTCGAACTATGGCTACACCTTC CASSPPIWGSNYGYTF
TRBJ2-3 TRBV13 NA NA TGTGCCAGCAGCTTTAGGGGGGAACGTACAGATACGCAGTATTTT CASSFRGERTDTQYF
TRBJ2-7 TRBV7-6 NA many TGTGCCAGCAGCTTAGTTGCGGGGGCCCCAACGTGGCAGTACTTC CASSLVAGAPTWQYF
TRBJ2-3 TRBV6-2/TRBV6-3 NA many TGTGCCAGCAGCCGGGGACTTCCCAAGGCCTACACAGATACGCAGTATTTT CASSRGLPKAYTDTQYF
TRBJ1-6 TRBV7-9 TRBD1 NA TGTGCCAGCAGCCCAGACCCCGGACAGGTTTGGTCACCCCTCCACTTT CASSPDPGQVWSPLHF
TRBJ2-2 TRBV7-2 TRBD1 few TGTGCCAGCAGCAAGGGGGCCAACACCGGGGAGCTGTTTTTT CASSKGANTGELFF
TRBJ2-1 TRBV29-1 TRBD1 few TGCAGCGTTGAAGGCCCCCGGGACAGGAAGTTCAATGAGCAGTTCTTC CSVEGPRDRKFNEQFF
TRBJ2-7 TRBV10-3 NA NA TGTGCCATCAGTGATCTGGGGTACGAGCAGTACTTC CAISDLGYEQYF
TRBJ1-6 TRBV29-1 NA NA TGCAGCGGAAGACCGGGACGTTACAATTCACCCCTCCACTTT CSGRPGRYNSPLHF
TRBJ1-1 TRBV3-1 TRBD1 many TGTGCCAGCCGCCCCAGGGGGCAGGGGAACACTGAAGCTTTCTTT CASRPRGQGNTEAFF
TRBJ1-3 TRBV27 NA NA TGTGCCAGCAGTCGTACAGGGAACTCTGGAAACACCATATATTTT CASSRTGNSGNTIYF
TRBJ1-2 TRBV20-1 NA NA TGCAGTGCTAGTGGCGGGGGGACGGCAGGGAACTATGGCTACACCTTC CSASGGGTAGNYGYTF
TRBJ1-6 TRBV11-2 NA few TGTGCCAGCAGCAATCAGGGGACTTACTCACCCCTCCACTTT CASSNQGTYSPLHF
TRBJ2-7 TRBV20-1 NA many TGCAGTGCTAGAGATAGTTGGCAGGGGCGGTACGAGCAGTACTTC CSARDSWQGRYEQYF
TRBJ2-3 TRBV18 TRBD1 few TGTGCCAGCTCGCCCGGGACAGTCGACACAGATACGCAGTATTTT CASSPGTVDTDTQYF
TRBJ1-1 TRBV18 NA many TGTGCCAGCTTATCTGGCATGAACACTGAAGCTTTCTTT CASLSGMNTEAFF
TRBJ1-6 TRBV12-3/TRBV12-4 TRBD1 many TGTGCCAGCAGTTTTGGGACAGGGGTGCGTAATTCACCCCTCCACTTT CASSFGTGVRNSPLHF